Below, 14 T cell receptor beta chains from the same sample are listed, as sequenced in a study of graft-versus-host responses after intestinal transplantation. This table comes from immunoSEQ multiplex PCR, and its TCRdb copy is limited to in-frame clones, with some not included. The sample lists approximately 10,000 clones; about 70% were seen once. Intraepithelial lymphocytes and lamina propria lymphocytes were released through processing of graft tissue. Source: ileum tissue, taken more than 140 days after intestinal transplantation. These receptors all stem from a human patient who received an intestinal transplant, so some T cells may come from the graft donor.

The V and J genes are TRBV15 and TRBJ2-6; 7 bases map to TRBD1. The CDR3 is 20 residues long. Germline values: CDR1 LNHNV, CDR2 YYDKDF (reference sequence). Germline trimming cut 3 bases from V and 0 bases from J; bases unmatched to any gene: 14. The CDR3 region has the DNA TGTGCCACCAGCAGGGATAAAGTCAGGGGGTTTAACTCTGGGGCCAACGTCCTGACTTTC. It specifies CATSRDKVRGFNSGANVLTF.

The chain has TRBV7-6 and TRBJ2-5; TRBD1 might be the D (6 bases). The CDR3 runs 13 residues. With 1 base removed from V and 3 bases from J, the gap between germline ends came to 6 bases. Germline V gene lookup returns CDR1 SGHVS and CDR2 FNYEAQ. The CDR3 sequence: CASSLGTEETQYF. The CDR3 DNA sequence: TGTGCCAGCAGCTTAGGGACAGAAGAGACCCAGTACTTC.

This clone was recorded once. The J gene is TRBJ2-3, the V gene TRBV9; D might be TRBD2 (5 bases). CDR1 is SGDLS and CDR2 is YYNGEE in the germline V gene. Trimming removed 0 bases at V and 4 bases at J, with 12 bases between. The CDR3 spans 15 residues. CDR3 loop: CASSVDTPGSDTQYF. The CDR3 DNA sequence: TGTGCCAGCAGCGTAGACACCCCGGGGTCAGATACGCAGTATTTT.

This chain links TRBV4-2 with TRBJ2-7, with D perhaps matching TRBD1 (5 bases). The CDR3 has 13 amino acids. From germline, CDR1 is LGHNA and CDR2 YNFKEQ. The V end was cut by 0 bases, the J end by 6 bases, with 9 bases between. This CDR3 is CASSQDRAAEQYF. The CDR3 DNA follows: TGTGCCAGCAGCCAAGACAGGGCGGCCGAGCAGTACTTC.

The rearrangement uses TRBV7-9 and TRBJ2-1; D possibly corresponds to TRBD2 (6 bases). Trimming cost V 1 base and J 6 bases, with 10 bases left between them. The CDR3 sequence is 14 residues long. CDR1 SEHNR and CDR2 FQNEAQ come from the germline V gene (reference sequence). This chain's CDR3 is CASSLGLVGNEQFF. DNA for the CDR3: TGTGCCAGCAGCTTAGGACTAGTAGGCAATGAGCAGTTCTTC.

This rearrangement joins TRBV9 to TRBJ1-2; D uncertain. Germline assignment: CDR1 SGDLS and CDR2 YYNGEE. The CDR3 runs 12 residues. V lost 2 bases and J lost 12, with 14 bases in between. The CDR3 region is CASSVFNEGHTF. DNA of the CDR3: TGTGCCAGCAGCGTTTTCAACGAGGGCCACACCTTC.

The V gene is TRBV10-1, the J gene TRBJ2-5, with 11 bases identical to TRBD2. The CDR3 spans 15 residues. Germline CDR1 is WNHNN and CDR2 is SYGVQD (reference sequence). V gave up 4 bases and J gave up 5 bases; unmatched junction bases: 6. The CDR3 DNA follows: TGCGCCAGCAGTGCGACTAGCGGGGCTTGGGAGACCCAGTACTTC. Its protein is CASSATSGAWETQYF.

The rearrangement uses TRBV5-1 and TRBJ1-1, with D possibly matching TRBD1 (5 bases). V dropped 3 bases and J dropped 2 bases, with 11 bases sitting between them. Germline CDR1 is SGHRS and CDR2 is YFSETQ. The CDR3 has 14 residues. CDR3 coding DNA: TGCGCCAGCAGCTCCCGGACACCAAACACTGAAGCTTTCTTT. Translation: CASSSRTPNTEAFF.

The table lists this clone with a few counts. The same CDR3 can be traced to other DNA sequences in this sample. This chain joins TRBV11-2 and TRBJ1-4; tentatively, D is TRBD1 (6 bases). Germline V lookup: CDR1 SGHAT, CDR2 FQNNGV. CDR3 size: 15 residues. The germline V and J ends were trimmed by 5 bases and 10 bases, with 20 bases remaining between them. The CDR3 bases are TGTGCCAGCAGCGCGGTTCCGCTGAGGGGGGGAAAACTGTTTTTT. Amino acids: CASSAVPLRGGKLFF. Filled out from reference TRBV11-2 and TRBJ1-4, the complete variable domain reads EAGVAQSPRYKIIEKRQSVAFWCNPISGHATLYWYQQILGQGPKLLIQFQNNGVVDDSQLPKDRFSAERLKGVDSTLKIQPAKLEDSAVYLCASSAVPLRGGKLFFGSGTQLSVL.

This clone has just a few counts. This rearrangement joins TRBV5-4 to TRBJ2-7; D is possibly TRBD2 (6 bases). Germline CDR1 is SGHNT and CDR2 is YYREEE (reference sequence). V lost 0 bases to trimming and J lost 2 bases, with 12 bases between them. The CDR3 is made up of 15 amino acids. The DNA for the CDR3 is TGTGCCAGCAGCTTGGCCGGGGGACTTACCTACGAGCAGTACTTC. Protein sequence: CASSLAGGLTYEQYF.

The chain couples TRBV7-2 to TRBJ2-2; TRBD2 agrees at 7 bases. Trimming at V came to 2 bases and at J to 8 bases, leaving 5 bases not matched to a gene. CDR3 length equals 14 residues. CDR1 and CDR2 from the germline V gene are SGHTA and FQGNSA. CDR3 region: CASSLYRGGGELFF. The CDR3 DNA sequence: TGTGCCAGCAGCTTATACCGGGGAGGGGGGGAGCTGTTTTTT.

V usage is TRBV28 and J usage is TRBJ1-4, with 8 bases lining up with TRBD1. Germline values: CDR1 MDHEN, CDR2 SYDVKM. With V trimmed by 6 bases and J by 2 bases, 11 bases remained unmatched. This CDR3 has 17 amino acids. CDR3 DNA: TGTGCCAGCAGCTCCCGACAGGGGAAGGGGACTAATGAAAAACTGTTTTTT. It specifies CASSSRQGKGTNEKLFF.

The chain links TRBV29-1 to TRBJ2-7, with 7 bases that match TRBD1. V gave up 7 bases and J gave up 3 bases; unmatched junction bases: 3. Per the germline V gene, CDR1 is SQVTM and CDR2 is ANQGSEA. The CDR3 totals 11 residues. As DNA, the CDR3 is TGCAGCGCATACAGGGGCTACGAGCAGTACTTC. This codes for CSAYRGYEQYF.

J is TRBJ2-3 and V is TRBV28; 13 bases are a match to TRBD2. The CDR3 extends over 15 amino acids. CDR1 is MDHEN and CDR2 is SYDVKM in the germline V gene. The V gene end was trimmed by 5 bases and the J gene end by 1 base; junction bases not matched to a gene: 0. The CDR3 nucleotides read TGTGCCAGCAGTGGACTAGCGGGAGGCACAGATACGCAGTATTTT. This sequence encodes CASSGLAGGTDTQYF.